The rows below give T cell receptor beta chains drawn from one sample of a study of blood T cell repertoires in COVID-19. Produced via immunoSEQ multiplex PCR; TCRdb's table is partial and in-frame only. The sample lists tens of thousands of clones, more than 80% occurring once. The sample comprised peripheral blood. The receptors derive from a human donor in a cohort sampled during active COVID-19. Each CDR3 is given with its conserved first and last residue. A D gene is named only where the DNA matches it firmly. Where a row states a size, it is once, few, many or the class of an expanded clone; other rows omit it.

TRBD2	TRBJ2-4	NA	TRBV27	CASSQREGGKNIQYF	TGTGCCAGCAGTCAGCGGGAGGGGGGCAAAAACATTCAGTACTTC
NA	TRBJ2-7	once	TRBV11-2	CASSRPGSQREQYF	TGTGCCAGCAGCCGTCCCGGGTCTCAGCGCGAGCAGTACTTC
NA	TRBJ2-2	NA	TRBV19	CASSLERLGGAGELFF	TGTGCCAGTAGTCTGGAAAGGCTAGGAGGTGCCGGGGAGCTGTTTTTT
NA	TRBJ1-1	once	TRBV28	CASSRGMNTEAFF	TGTGCCAGCAGTCGGGGTATGAACACTGAAGCTTTCTTT
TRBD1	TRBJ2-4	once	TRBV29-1	CSVQGQGVANIQYF	TGCAGCGTCCAGGGACAGGGGGTTGCAAACATTCAGTACTTC
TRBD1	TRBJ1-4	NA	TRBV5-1	CASSSQGANEKLFF	TGCGCCAGCAGCTCTCAGGGGGCTAATGAAAAACTGTTTTTT
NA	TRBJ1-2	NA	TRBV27	CASSPNQGRLSYGYTF	TGTGCCAGCAGTCCAAATCAGGGCCGACTTTCTTATGGCTACACCTTC
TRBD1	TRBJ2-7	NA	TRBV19	CASSTSGTGGFYEQYF	TGTGCCAGTAGTACTTCCGGGACAGGGGGCTTCTACGAGCAGTACTTC
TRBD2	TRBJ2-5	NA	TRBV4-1	CASSASGTKETQYF	TGCGCCAGCAGTGCTAGCGGTACAAAAGAGACCCAGTACTTC
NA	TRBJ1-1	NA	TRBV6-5	CASSYSGDINTEAFF	TGTGCCAGCAGTTACTCTGGGGACATTAACACTGAAGCTTTCTTT
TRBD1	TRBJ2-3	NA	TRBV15	CATSRSNTGVDTQYF	TGTGCCACCAGCAGATCTAATACAGGGGTGGATACGCAGTATTTT
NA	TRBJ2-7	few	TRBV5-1	CASNPQGPYIYEQYF	TGCGCCAGCAACCCACAGGGCCCGTATATCTACGAGCAGTACTTC
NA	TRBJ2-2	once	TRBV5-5	CASSLSGSRVNGELFF	TGTGCCAGCAGCCTATCTGGGTCCAGGGTTAACGGGGAGCTGTTTTTT
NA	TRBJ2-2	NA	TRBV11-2	CASSLNSGYSTGELFF	TGTGCCAGCAGCCTGAACTCGGGGTATTCCACCGGGGAGCTGTTTTTT
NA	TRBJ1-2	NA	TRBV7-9	CASSAGRQDGYTF	TGTGCCAGCAGCGCGGGGCGCCAGGATGGCTACACCTTC
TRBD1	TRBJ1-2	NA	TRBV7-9	CASSLAGQDPNYGYTF	TGTGCCAGCAGCTTAGCTGGACAGGACCCTAACTATGGCTACACCTTC
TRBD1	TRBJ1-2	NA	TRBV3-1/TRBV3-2	CASSTQGAFAGYTF	TGTGCCAGCAGCACACAGGGGGCTTTCGCTGGCTACACCTTC
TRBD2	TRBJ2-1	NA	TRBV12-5	CASGLVLGLAGGQENEQFF	TGTGCTAGTGGTTTGGTACTTGGGCTAGCGGGGGGCCAGGAGAATGAGCAGTTCTTC